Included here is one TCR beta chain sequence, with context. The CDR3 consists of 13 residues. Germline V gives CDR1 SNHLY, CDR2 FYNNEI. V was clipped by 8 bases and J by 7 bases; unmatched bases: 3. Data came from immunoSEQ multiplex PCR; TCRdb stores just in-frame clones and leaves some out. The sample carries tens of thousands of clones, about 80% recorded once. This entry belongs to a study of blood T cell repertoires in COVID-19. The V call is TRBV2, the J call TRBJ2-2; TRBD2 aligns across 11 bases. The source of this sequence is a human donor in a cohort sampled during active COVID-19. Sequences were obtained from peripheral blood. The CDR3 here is CASLAGGFGELFF. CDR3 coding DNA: TGTGCCAGCCTAGCGGGAGGTTTCGGGGAGCTGTTTTTT.